What follows are 14 T cell receptor beta chains derived from one specimen sequenced in a study of control samples from healthy donors and cancer patients. Libraries were prepared by immunoSEQ multiplex PCR; TCRdb keeps only in-frame clonotypes and omits some of them. The data show 100,000 to 150,000 clones, approximately 92% seen once. The sequenced material came from PBMCs. These TCRs come from an elderly man with head and neck cancer.

CDR3 residues: CASSAPGQTGNTIYF. In DNA, the CDR3 is TGTGCCAGCAGCGCCCCCGGGCAGACTGGAAACACCATATATTTT. This chain uses TRBV9 with TRBJ1-3; D not certain. The V end lost 3 bases, the J end lost 2 bases, and 12 bases lay between the germline ends. The CDR3 is made up of 15 amino acids. Germline assignment: CDR1 SGDLS and CDR2 YYNGEE. Based on the CDR3 plus reference TRBV9 and TRBJ1-3, the full variable domain is DSGVTQTPKHLITATGQRVTLRCSPRSGDLSVYWYQQSLDQGLQFLIQYYNGEERAKGNILERFSAQQFPDLHSELNLSSLELGDSALYFCASSAPGQTGNTIYFGEGSWLTVV.

The chain links TRBV27 to TRBJ2-1; 8 nucleotides agree with TRBD2. The CDR3 totals 17 residues. Per the germline V gene, CDR1 is MNHEY and CDR2 is SMNVEV (reference sequence). Unmatched junction bases numbered 13, after V lost 9 bases and J lost 0 bases. The CDR3 reads CAREEVAGTSSYNEQFF. The CDR3 DNA reads as TGTGCCAGGGAGGAAGTGGCGGGGACTAGCTCCTACAATGAGCAGTTCTTC.

This clone occurred a few times. This chain uses TRBV29-1 with TRBJ2-3; D unclear. Germline lookup yields CDR1 SQVTM and CDR2 ANQGSEA. The CDR3 loop spans 15 amino acids. V lost 2 bases and J lost 1, with 13 bases in between. Here the CDR3 reads CSVEMGYRGTDTQYF. CDR3 in DNA: TGCAGCGTTGAAATGGGATATCGAGGCACAGATACGCAGTATTTT.

The chain couples TRBV5-4 to TRBJ2-1; D perhaps matches TRBD1 (6 bases). This CDR3 region has 14 residues. Trimming pared 2 bases from V and 7 bases from J, leaving 13 bases between. The germline CDR1 and CDR2 sequences are SGHNT and YYREEE (reference sequence). The CDR3 spells CASSFRQAVNEQFF. For the CDR3, the DNA is TGTGCCAGCAGCTTCCGACAGGCAGTGAATGAGCAGTTCTTC.

The chain employs TRBV6-1 and TRBJ2-3; 7 bases line up with TRBD1. The J segment lost 7 bases and the V segment lost 4 bases, leaving 17 bases of the junction unmatched. Per germline, CDR1 MNHNS and CDR2 SASEGT. The length of the CDR3 is 17 residues. The CDR3 nucleotides are TGTGCCAGCAGTGCCTCAGGGTACAGGGGAGTCGGAAATACGCAGTATTTT. Translated, it gives CASSASGYRGVGNTQYF.

The chain combines TRBV30 with TRBJ1-5; the match to TRBD1 covers 8 bases. Germline trimming cut 1 base from V and 1 base from J; bases unmatched to any gene: 12. The CDR3 covers 18 residues. Germline CDR1 and CDR2: GTSNPN and SVGIG (reference sequence). The CDR3 region is CAWSASRQGLFSNQPQHF. CDR3 sequence (DNA): TGTGCCTGGAGTGCGTCGAGACAGGGGCTCTTCAGCAATCAGCCCCAGCATTTT. Filled out from reference TRBV30 and TRBJ1-5, the complete variable domain reads SQTIHQWPATLVQPVGSPLSLECTVEGTSNPNLYWYRQAAGRGLQLLFYSVGIGQISSEVPQNLSASRPQDRQFILSSKKLLLSDSGFYLCAWSASRQGLFSNQPQHFGDGTRLSIL.

The DNA of the CDR3 is TGTGCCAGCAGTGAGGGACAGGGAATTTCACCCCTCCACTTT. This gives the protein CASSEGQGISPLHF. V and J are TRBV2 and TRBJ1-6; 9 bases fit TRBD1. The germline gives CDR1 SNHLY, CDR2 FYNNEI. The CDR3 loop spans 14 amino acids. The J segment lost 9 bases and the V segment lost 3 bases, leaving 3 bases of the junction unmatched.

V is TRBV18 and J is TRBJ2-1; the match to TRBD2 covers 9 bases. With 0 bases clipped from V and 5 bases from J, the junction kept 14 bases outside the gene matches. Germline CDR1 is KGHSH and CDR2 is LQKENI. CDR3 length equals 19 residues. The CDR3 DNA is TGTGCCAGCTCACCACCCCCCTTTCAAGCGGGAGGCCTAAACAATGAGCAGTTCTTC. Translation: CASSPPPFQAGGLNNEQFF.

The chain employs TRBV6-2 or TRBV6-3 and TRBJ2-1; 8 bases agree with TRBD2. Germline values: CDR1 MNHEY, CDR2 SVGEGT. This CDR3 is 15 amino acids long. V was pared by 6 bases and J by 6 bases, with 10 bases of the junction left unmatched. The CDR3 loop reads CASSHSGSSRNEQFF. The CDR3 DNA follows: TGTGCCAGCAGCCACAGCGGGAGCAGTCGCAATGAGCAGTTCTTC.

As to this clone: The same CDR3 is also encoded by other DNA sequences in this sample. The chain couples TRBV5-1 to TRBJ2-5; D perhaps matches TRBD2 (6 bases). The V end lost 0 bases, the J end lost 4 bases, and 10 bases lay between the germline ends. CDR1 and CDR2 from the germline V gene are SGHRS and YFSETQ. CDR3 length: 14 amino acids. The CDR3: CASSLEGGGETQYF. As DNA, the CDR3 is TGCGCCAGCAGCTTGGAGGGAGGCGGAGAGACCCAGTACTTC.

The rearrangement joins TRBV5-1 to TRBJ2-7; D unclear. V was cut by 1 base and J by 0 bases, with 17 bases left in between. CDR1 SGHRS and CDR2 YFSETQ come from the germline V gene. This CDR3 has 17 amino acids. The CDR3, as DNA: TGCGCCAGCAGCTTGTACAGCGTTCCCCCCAGCTCCTACGAGCAGTACTTC. Amino acids: CASSLYSVPPSSYEQYF.

This clone showed up just a few times. V gene TRBV7-9 combines with J gene TRBJ2-2; 13 nucleotides agree with TRBD2. The V gene's germline CDR1 is SEHNR and CDR2 FQNEAQ (reference sequence). V dropped 7 bases and J dropped 4; count of bases not matched to a gene: 6. This CDR3 region has 16 residues. Here the CDR3 DNA reads TGTGCCAGCAAGCTGGGACTAGCGGGATCCACCGGGGAGCTGTTTTTT. It translates to CASKLGLAGSTGELFF.

The chain joins TRBV2 to TRBJ1-4; tentatively, D is TRBD1 (6 bases). V was cut by 9 bases and J by 8 bases, with 13 bases left in between. This CDR3 spans 12 amino acids. Germline loops: CDR1 SNHLY, CDR2 FYNNEI. CDR3 protein: CASKRGQEKLFF. In DNA, the CDR3 is TGTGCCAGTAAACGGGGGCAGGAAAAACTGTTTTTT.

The CDR3 nucleotides are TGTGCCAGCAGCTTAGGGAGGGGCCGCGTGGACTACGTGGTCAATGAGCAGTTCTTC. Its protein is CASSLGRGRVDYVVNEQFF. The chain has TRBV7-9 and TRBJ2-1, with a tentative D call TRBD2 (6 bases). Germline values: CDR1 SEHNR, CDR2 FQNEAQ (reference sequence). The CDR3 is 19 residues long. Trimming left V 1 base short and J 6 bases short, with 25 bases between.